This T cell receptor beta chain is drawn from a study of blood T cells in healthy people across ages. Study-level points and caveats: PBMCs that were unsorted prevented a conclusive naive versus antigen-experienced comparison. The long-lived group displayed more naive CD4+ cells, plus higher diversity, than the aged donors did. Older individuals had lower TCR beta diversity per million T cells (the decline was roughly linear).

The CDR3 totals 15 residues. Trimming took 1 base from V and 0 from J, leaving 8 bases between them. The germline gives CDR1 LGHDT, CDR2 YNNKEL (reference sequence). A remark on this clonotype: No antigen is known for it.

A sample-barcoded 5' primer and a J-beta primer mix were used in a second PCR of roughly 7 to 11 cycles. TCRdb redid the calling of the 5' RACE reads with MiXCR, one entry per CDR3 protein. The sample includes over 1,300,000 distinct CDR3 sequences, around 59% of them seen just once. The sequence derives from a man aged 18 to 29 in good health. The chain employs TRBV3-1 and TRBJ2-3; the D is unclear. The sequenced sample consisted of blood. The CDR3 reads CASSQGPISTDTQYF. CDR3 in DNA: TGTGCCAGCAGCCAAGGCCCCATAAGCACAGATACGCAGTATTTT.